The subject of this entry is one T cell receptor (beta chain). The target antigen is unknown. TCRdb recomputed calls from the reads with MiXCR, one row per CDR3 protein. The data hold approximately 56,000 distinct CDR3 sequences, with around 20% observed a single time. The data belong to a study of T cell repertoires in cytomegalovirus infection. Study-wide results and caveats: Ex vivo, HLA-C-restricted CMV-specific TCR beta clonotypes prevailed over the rest of the response.

The CDR3 covers 16 residues. Germline CDR1 is SGHTA and CDR2 is FQGNSA. The V end lost 4 bases, the J end lost 3 bases, and 17 bases lay between the germline ends. Sequencing used CD8+ T cells from cultured PBMCs, obtained from culture after CMV antigen stimulation. This TCR was sampled from a human donor in good health (CMV status not recorded). Some clones in this sample may be carry-over from other donors' samples. This sequence joins TRBV7-2 and TRBJ2-3; no clear D. The CDR3 reads CASSYTRSKVTDTQYF. The CDR3, as DNA: TGTGCCAGCAGCTATACCAGGTCAAAGGTGACAGATACGCAGTATTTT.